Detailed here is one T cell receptor (beta chain). This record comes from a study of shared clonotypes between healthy human individuals. The table came from immunoSEQ multiplex PCR; TCRdb's copy has only in-frame clones and leaves some out. The sample records about 490,000 clones, around 73% being singletons. The CDR3 runs to 14 residues. J lost 5 bases, V lost 5 bases, and 8 bases had no gene match. The V gene's germline CDR1 is SGHVS and CDR2 FNYEAQ. This TCR came from a woman in her forties in good health. Some clones in this sample may be carry-over from other donors' samples. The chain recombines TRBV7-6 with TRBJ2-5; 7 bases line up with TRBD2. Sequencing was performed on PBMCs. The CDR3 DNA follows: TGTGCCAGCAGCGAAAGACTAGCCGGCGAGACCCAGTACTTC. Amino acid sequence: CASSERLAGETQYF. Drawing the rest from reference TRBV7-6 and TRBJ2-5, the complete variable domain is GAGVSQSPRYKVTKRGQDVALRCDPISGHVSLYWYRQALGQGPEFLTYFNYEAQQDKSGLPNDRFSAERPEGSISTLTIQRTEQRDSAMYRCASSERLAGETQYFGPGTRLLVL.